The clone carrying this TCR beta chain came up a few times. Its antigen is still unknown. The data were taken from a study of response to subunit inactivated influenza vaccine. V was cut by 0 bases and J by 9 bases, with 9 bases left in between. The CDR3 length is 13 residues. TCRdb called the RT-PCR reads again in MiXCR, with one record for every CDR3 protein. The sample lists some 500,000 distinct CDR3 sequences, approximately 17% occurring once. Regarding the study as a whole: Authors proposed each seasonal influenza vaccination draws in few new T cells.

The sequenced sample was CD4+ T cells sorted from PBMCs, obtained less than 25 months after vaccination. This receptor was obtained from a man aged 50-75 years who received an inactivated influenza vaccine. This sequence joins TRBV12-3 or TRBV12-4 and TRBJ2-1; D may be TRBD2 (6 bases). The CDR3, as DNA: TGTGCCAGCAGTTTAGCGCTCGGGAGTGAGCAGTTCTTC. It is translated as CASSLALGSEQFF.